This T cell receptor beta chain was recorded in a study of blood T cell repertoires in COVID-19. As for the study in general: The origin of the acute and convalescent COVID-19 samples was the United States, Italy and Spain. The cDNA or gDNA used as material had been derived from T cells, B-cell-depleted T cells, or PBMCs.

A Seattle source enrolled patients during active infection and followed them longitudinally. V lost 4 bases to trimming and J lost 2 bases; unmatched junction nucleotides: 3. The CDR3 spans 16 residues. Germline-derived CDR1 and CDR2 are SGHNT and YYREEE (reference sequence). As originally analysed: The authors estimated nucleated cell counts from reference gene primer amplification. Only in-frame clones appear in the TCRdb table, and some are missing; sequencing was by immunoSEQ multiplex PCR. V, J and clone size were drawn from that table, and D and trimming were deduced from the DNA. The sample yields approximately 320,000 clones, under 90% seen once.

The chain links TRBV5-4 to TRBJ2-6; 10 nucleotides agree with TRBD1. Sequenced input: peripheral blood. The TCR originated in a woman aged 25 to 39 with COVID-19, enrolled during active disease. The chain's CDR3 is CASSRGQGTGANVLTF. The CDR3 DNA reads as TGTGCCAGCAGCCGGGGACAGGGGACTGGGGCCAACGTCCTGACTTTC.